These 21 T cell receptor beta chains were all obtained from the same sample, sequenced in a study of shared clonotypes between healthy human individuals. Assay used: immunoSEQ multiplex PCR; TCRdb lists only in-frame clones, some missing. The sample holds about 1 million clones, more than 60% seen once. Sequencing was carried out using memory CD4+ T cells sorted from blood. Subset noted: CD45RA-negative fraction. The source is a man aged 18 to 29 in good health.

CDR3 sequence reads: CASSLQGSTDTQYF. The CDR3 nucleotides read TGCGCCAGCAGCCTACAGGGTAGCACAGATACGCAGTATTTT. J is TRBJ2-3 and V is TRBV4-3; TRBD1 might be the D (6 bases). In germline, CDR1 is LGHNA, CDR2 YSLEER. CDR3 length equals 14 residues. Trimming removed 4 bases at V and 0 bases at J, with 8 bases between.

A word on this clone: A far larger clone is a single base away, which makes a read error likely. This chain uses TRBV19 with TRBJ2-2; weak D call: TRBD2 (5 bases). Trimming pared 8 bases from V and 5 bases from J, leaving 9 bases between. Germline V gene lookup returns CDR1 LNHDA and CDR2 SQIVND (reference sequence). CDR3 length: 12 amino acids. The CDR3 coding sequence is TGTGCCAGTTTGCCGGGGACCGGGGAGCTGTTTTTT. It codes for CASLPGTGELFF. The complete variable domain, with remaining parts taken from reference TRBV19 and TRBJ2-2, reads DGGITQSPKYLFRKEGQNVTLSCEQNLNHDAMYWYRQDPGQGLRLIYYSQIVNDFQKGDIAEGYSVSREKKESFPLTVTSAQKNPTAFYLCASLPGTGELFFGEGSRLTVL.

CDR3 region: CASSERSGYTF. CDR3 nucleotide sequence: TGTGCCAGCAGTGAGAGAAGCGGCTACACCTTC. This chain uses TRBV2 with TRBJ1-2; no clear D. CDR3 length: 11 residues. CDR1 and CDR2 from the germline V gene are SNHLY and FYNNEI. V lost 3 bases and J 8 bases, leaving 7 bases between the germline ends.

The rearrangement links TRBV11-1 to TRBJ2-1; 8 bases map to TRBD1. Germline CDR1 SGHAT, CDR2 FQDESV (reference sequence). V was pared by 2 bases and J by 4 bases, with 7 bases of the junction left unmatched. The CDR3 length is 16 residues. Here the CDR3 DNA reads TGTGCCAGCAGCTTACAGGGACAGGCTACTTACAATGAGCAGTTCTTC. It yields the protein CASSLQGQATYNEQFF.

This clone has only one observation. V gene TRBV7-2 combines with J gene TRBJ2-3; 8 bases are shared with TRBD2. The junction had 8 bases not matched to a gene; V was cut back by 3 bases and J by 3 bases. There are 16 residues in the CDR3. The germline gives CDR1 SGHTA, CDR2 FQGNSA. The CDR3 nucleotides read TGTGCCAGCAGCTTCAGGCCCGCGGGAGGAACAGATACGCAGTATTTT. Its protein is CASSFRPAGGTDTQYF.

This clone has just a few counts. The chain carries TRBV18 and TRBJ1-6, with 10 bases lining up with TRBD1. V lost 3 bases to trimming and J lost 9 bases; unmatched junction nucleotides: 11. This CDR3 is 17 amino acids long. CDR1 and CDR2 (germline): KGHSH, LQKENI. CDR3 residues: CASSPRQGQGLSSPLHF. The DNA of the CDR3 is TGTGCCAGCTCACCCCGTCAGGGACAGGGGTTAAGTTCACCCCTCCACTTT.

The chain has TRBV14 and TRBJ2-1; 7 bases fit TRBD1. V shed 1 base, J shed 8 bases, and the junction held 17 bases outside the gene matches. Germline CDR1 and CDR2: SGHDN and FVKESK. This CDR3 contains 18 residues. The CDR3 DNA reads as TGTGCCAGCAGCCAAGTAGATGGCAGGGGGAGATTTGGCCATGAGCAGTTCTTC. Amino acids: CASSQVDGRGRFGHEQFF.

This clone was detected only once. The chain links TRBV7-6 to TRBJ1-5; D remains ambiguous. Trimming removed 1 base at V and 8 bases at J, with 9 bases between. The CDR3 is 13 residues long. In germline, CDR1 is SGHVS, CDR2 FNYEAQ. This CDR3 reads CASSLVQSEPQHF. The DNA of the CDR3 is TGTGCCAGCAGCTTAGTCCAAAGTGAGCCCCAGCATTTT.

The V call is TRBV5-1, the J call TRBJ1-1; D is ambiguous. The V gene lost 5 bases and the J gene lost 5 bases, with 7 bases spanning the gap. Germline V gene data show CDR1 as SGHRS and CDR2 as YFSETQ. The CDR3 totals 11 residues. As DNA, the CDR3 is TGCGCCAGCAGAGAAAAAACTGAAGCTTTCTTT. Translation gives CASREKTEAFF.

This chain links TRBV6-5 with TRBJ1-5, with a weak D call TRBD1 (5 bases). With 5 bases removed from V and 2 bases from J, the gap between germline ends came to 13 bases. Germline lookup yields CDR1 MNHEY and CDR2 SVGAGI. The CDR3 has 15 residues. The CDR3 bases are TGTGCCAGCAGTGCCAGCGGGACTGGCAATCAGCCCCAGCATTTT. Protein: CASSASGTGNQPQHF.

The chain couples TRBV6-1 to TRBJ2-7; no clear D. The germline V gene encodes CDR1 MNHNS and CDR2 SASEGT. This CDR3 region has 10 residues. The germline V and J ends were trimmed by 7 bases and 2 bases, with 3 bases remaining between them. The CDR3 DNA follows: TGTGCCAGCAACGCCTACGAGCAGTACTTC. Amino acids: CASNAYEQYF.

The chain employs TRBV2 and TRBJ2-6; 11 nucleotides match TRBD2. Germline V CDR1 and CDR2: SNHLY, FYNNEI. V lost 3 bases, J lost 4 bases, and 14 bases stayed unmatched. This CDR3 region has 20 residues. DNA for the CDR3: TGTGCCAGCAGTGAGATCCCTCGGCTAGCGGGAGGATCAGGGGCCAACGTCCTGACTTTC. This encodes CASSEIPRLAGGSGANVLTF.

The chain has TRBV5-1 and TRBJ1-2, with a weak D call TRBD1 (6 bases). V lost 4 bases, J lost 2 bases, and 12 bases lay in between. Germline V gene data show CDR1 as SGHRS and CDR2 as YFSETQ. The CDR3 spans 14 residues. This CDR3 reads CASSKDRVNYGYTF. The CDR3 nucleotides are TGCGCCAGCAGCAAGGACAGAGTCAACTATGGCTACACCTTC.

This clone has only one observation. The gene calls are TRBV7-8 and TRBJ1-3; no reliable D call. The germline V gene encodes CDR1 SGHVS and CDR2 FQNEAQ. The V gene lost 1 base and the J gene lost 5 bases, with 6 bases spanning the gap. There are 13 residues in the CDR3. The CDR3 DNA reads TGTGCCAGCAGCTTAGAACGCCGAAACACCATATATTTT. Residues: CASSLERRNTIYF.

This clone was observed once. J is TRBJ1-2 and V is TRBV11-2; D unresolved. Germline values: CDR1 SGHAT, CDR2 FQNNGV. CDR3 size: 13 residues. V was trimmed by 1 base and J by 5 bases, leaving 8 bases between them. CDR3 loop: CASSLGTFYGYTF. The CDR3 nucleotides read TGTGCCAGCAGCTTAGGGACTTTTTATGGCTACACCTTC.

A word on this clone: The sample has other DNA sequences that encode this CDR3 too. The chain joins TRBV7-2 to TRBJ2-3; tentatively, D is TRBD1 or TRBD2 (5 bases each). Per germline, CDR1 SGHTA and CDR2 FQGNSA. The CDR3 runs 14 residues. Trimming removed 3 bases from V and 2 bases from J, with 9 bases in between. The CDR3 region has the DNA TGTGCCAGCAGCTTGAGGGGTTCCACAGATACGCAGTATTTT. Protein sequence: CASSLRGSTDTQYF. The full variable domain, in which reference TRBV7-2 and TRBJ2-3 provide the parts outside the CDR3, is GAGVSQSPSNKVTEKGKDVELRCDPISGHTALYWYRQSLGQGLEFLIYFQGNSAPDKSGLPSDRFSAERTGGSVSTLTIQRTQQEDSAVYLCASSLRGSTDTQYFGPGTRLTVL.

The chain couples TRBV5-4 to TRBJ2-5; D is perhaps TRBD2 (5 bases). CDR1 and CDR2 (germline): SGHNT, YYREEE (reference sequence). V lost 3 bases, J lost 4 bases, and 10 bases lay in between. This CDR3 has 13 residues. The CDR3 sequence is CASSSISGETQYF. The DNA of the CDR3 is TGTGCCAGCAGCTCGATCAGCGGAGAGACCCAGTACTTC.

The gene calls are TRBV6-5 and TRBJ2-7; D is undetermined. Trimming cost V 4 bases and J 1 base, with 11 bases left between them. This CDR3 contains 14 residues. Germline V gives CDR1 MNHEY, CDR2 SVGAGI. CDR3 nucleotide sequence: TGTGCCAGCAGTTTGAAGGAGAATTCCTACGAGCAGTACTTC. Amino acids: CASSLKENSYEQYF.

Details on this clone: A much bigger clone sits one base away, suggesting this may be a read error. The chain uses TRBV30 and TRBJ1-6; unclear D gene. The CDR3 covers 12 residues. Germline values: CDR1 GTSNPN, CDR2 SVGIG (reference sequence). CDR3 protein: CSMQKNNSPLHF. In nucleotides, the CDR3 is TGTAGTATGCAGAAAAATAATTCACCCCTCCACTTT.

The rearrangement links TRBV5-8 to TRBJ1-5; a weak D match, TRBD1 (6 bases). V lost 0 bases to trimming and J lost 0 bases, with 13 bases between them. The CDR3 covers 17 residues. Germline lookup yields CDR1 SGHTS and CDR2 YDEGEE. The CDR3 sequence: CASSLAGHDISNQPQHF. In nucleotides, the CDR3 is TGTGCCAGCAGCTTGGCGGGACATGATATTAGCAATCAGCCCCAGCATTTT. Full variable domain (missing parts from reference TRBV5-8 and TRBJ1-5): EAGVTQSPTHLIKTRGQQATLRCSPISGHTSVYWYQQALGLGLQFLLWYDEGEERNRGNFPPRFSGRQFPNYSSELNVNALELEDSALYLCASSLAGHDISNQPQHFGDGTRLSIL.

V and J are TRBV10-3 and TRBJ1-5, with a weak D call TRBD1 (5 bases). This CDR3 contains 14 residues. V was shortened by 11 bases and J by 4 bases, with 18 bases between the two germline ends. CDR1 is ENHRY and CDR2 is SYGVKD in the germline V gene. The CDR3 is CAPKVRETNQPQHF. The CDR3 DNA reads as TGTGCCCCAAAAGTCAGGGAGACTAATCAGCCCCAGCATTTT.